These 9 T cell receptor beta chains share one sample of origin, sequenced in a study of regulatory T cells in long-lasting Graves disease. Time point reported: newly diagnosed GD, antithyroid drugs for less than 3 months. PBMCs provided the RNA from which the TCR library was made. Building of the TCR beta libraries involved iRepertoire HTBI primers and Arm-PCR of CDR3 regions. TCRdb reprocessed the multiplex PCR reads with MiXCR, giving one entry per CDR3 protein. The sample holds 530,000 or so distinct CDR3 sequences, more than 15% seen once. The data also belong to a second study, concerning T cells in Graves' hyperthyroidism and ophthalmopathy.

Sequenced here: peripheral blood mononuclear cells (PBMCs), sampled at new diagnosis, from a patient treated with antithyroid drugs. The receptors were sampled from a man aged 18-30 years with Graves disease.

The genes are TRBV19 and TRBJ1-2, with 7 bases fitting TRBD1. Germline V gene data show CDR1 as LNHDA and CDR2 as SQIVND (reference sequence). Unmatched junction bases numbered 7, after V lost 10 bases and J lost 2 bases. The CDR3 covers 13 residues. This chain's CDR3 is CATSTGKNYGYTF. The CDR3 DNA follows: TGTGCCACCTCGACAGGGAAAAACTATGGCTACACCTTC.

About this clonotype: A much larger clone lies one base from this, so it may be a read error. In this CDR3 the conserved last residue, phenylalanine or tryptophan, is missing, so a read error is likely. The chain recombines TRBV7-9 with TRBJ2-3, with a weak D call TRBD2 (5 bases). Looked up from germline, CDR1 is SEHNR and CDR2 is FQNEAQ (reference sequence). CDR3 length equals 12 residues. Trimming took 2 bases from V and 8 from J, leaving 8 bases between them. The CDR3 loop is CASSLSEGTQYS. In DNA form, the CDR3 reads TGTGCCAGCAGCTTATCCGAGGGTACGCAGTATTCT.

This clonotype was picked up many times. The chain combines TRBV5-1 with TRBJ1-1, with 7 positions matching TRBD1. Germline V gene data show CDR1 as SGHRS and CDR2 as YFSETQ. The CDR3 is 14 residues long. The V gene end was trimmed by 2 bases and the J gene end by 2 bases; junction bases not matched to a gene: 3. The DNA for the CDR3 is TGCGCCAGCAGCTTCGGACAGGTTAACACTGAAGCTTTCTTT. This translates into CASSFGQVNTEAFF.

This rearrangement joins TRBV24-1 to TRBJ1-1; D unclear. CDR3 length equals 13 residues. Trimming removed 5 bases at V and 1 base at J, with 7 bases between. From germline, CDR1 is KGHDR and CDR2 SFDVKD. The CDR3 here is CATSAAANTEAFF. CDR3 bases: TGTGCCACCAGTGCTGCCGCGAACACTGAAGCTTTCTTT.

This clonotype was recorded many times. This chain connects TRBV5-1 to TRBJ2-1, with 12 bases fitting TRBD2. From germline, CDR1 is SGHRS and CDR2 YFSETQ. J was trimmed by 7 bases and V by 4 bases; bases with no gene match: 6. The CDR3 length is 15 residues. CDR3 nucleotides: TGCGCCAGCAGCCCCTCTAGCGGGAGGGTGAATGAGCAGTTCTTC. Translated, it gives CASSPSSGRVNEQFF.

The chain has TRBV5-1 and TRBJ1-5; 7 positions agree with TRBD1. The junction had 6 bases not matched to a gene; V was cut back by 0 bases and J by 6 bases. The CDR3 consists of 15 residues. Germline lookup yields CDR1 SGHRS and CDR2 YFSETQ. CDR3 DNA sequence: TGCGCCAGCAGCTTGGCTGGGGACAGATCTCAGCCCCAGCATTTT. Its translation: CASSLAGDRSQPQHF. The whole variable domain, remainder taken from reference TRBV5-1 and TRBJ1-5, is KAGVTQTPRYLIKTRGQQVTLSCSPISGHRSVSWYQQTPGQGLQFLFEYFSETQRNKGNFPGRFSGRQFSNSRSEMNVSTLELGDSALYLCASSLAGDRSQPQHFGDGTRLSIL.

This clonotype was counted between two and nine times. The V call is TRBV30, the J call TRBJ1-2; D might be TRBD1 (5 bases). Trimming left V 3 bases short and J 1 base short, with 15 bases between. The CDR3 runs 15 residues. CDR1 is GTSNPN, CDR2 SVGIG, per germline (reference sequence). CDR3 residues: CAWSEGRFINYGYTF. The CDR3 region has the DNA TGTGCCTGGAGCGAGGGACGGTTTATTAACTATGGCTACACCTTC.

Points on this clonotype: At one boundary the junction diverges from the germline segment, which might be a read error. The CDR3 DNA reads as TGTGCTAGCAGCAGGACTAGCGGGGCGAACACCGGGGAGCTGTTTTTT. This gives the protein CASSRTSGANTGELFF. The gene calls are TRBV7-7 and TRBJ2-2, with 12 positions matching TRBD2. Germline V CDR1 and CDR2: SSHAT, FNYEAQ (reference sequence). The CDR3 totals 16 residues.

Relative to its sample, this clonotype is medium-sized (0.01 to 0.1%). CDR3 residues: CASSQEPLPTYEQYF. The CDR3 DNA reads TGTGCCAGCAGTCAGGAGCCCCTCCCCACCTACGAGCAGTACTTC. The V call is TRBV6-1, the J call TRBJ2-7; no clear D. The CDR3 is 15 residues long. Germline V gene data show CDR1 as MNHNS and CDR2 as SASEGT. Trimming removed 5 bases from V and 2 bases from J, with 16 bases in between.